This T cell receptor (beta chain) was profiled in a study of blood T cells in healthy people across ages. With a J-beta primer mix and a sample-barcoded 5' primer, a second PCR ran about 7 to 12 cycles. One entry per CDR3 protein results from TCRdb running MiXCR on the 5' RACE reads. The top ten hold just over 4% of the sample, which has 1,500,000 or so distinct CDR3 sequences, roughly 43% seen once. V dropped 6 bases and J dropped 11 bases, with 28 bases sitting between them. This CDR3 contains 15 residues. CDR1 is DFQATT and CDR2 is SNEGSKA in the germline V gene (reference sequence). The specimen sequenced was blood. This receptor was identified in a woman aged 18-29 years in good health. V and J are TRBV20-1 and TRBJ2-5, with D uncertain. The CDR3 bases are TGCAGTGCCAGGCCGGGCCCAAGGGCACACAATGAGCAGTACTTC. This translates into CSARPGPRAHNEQYF.